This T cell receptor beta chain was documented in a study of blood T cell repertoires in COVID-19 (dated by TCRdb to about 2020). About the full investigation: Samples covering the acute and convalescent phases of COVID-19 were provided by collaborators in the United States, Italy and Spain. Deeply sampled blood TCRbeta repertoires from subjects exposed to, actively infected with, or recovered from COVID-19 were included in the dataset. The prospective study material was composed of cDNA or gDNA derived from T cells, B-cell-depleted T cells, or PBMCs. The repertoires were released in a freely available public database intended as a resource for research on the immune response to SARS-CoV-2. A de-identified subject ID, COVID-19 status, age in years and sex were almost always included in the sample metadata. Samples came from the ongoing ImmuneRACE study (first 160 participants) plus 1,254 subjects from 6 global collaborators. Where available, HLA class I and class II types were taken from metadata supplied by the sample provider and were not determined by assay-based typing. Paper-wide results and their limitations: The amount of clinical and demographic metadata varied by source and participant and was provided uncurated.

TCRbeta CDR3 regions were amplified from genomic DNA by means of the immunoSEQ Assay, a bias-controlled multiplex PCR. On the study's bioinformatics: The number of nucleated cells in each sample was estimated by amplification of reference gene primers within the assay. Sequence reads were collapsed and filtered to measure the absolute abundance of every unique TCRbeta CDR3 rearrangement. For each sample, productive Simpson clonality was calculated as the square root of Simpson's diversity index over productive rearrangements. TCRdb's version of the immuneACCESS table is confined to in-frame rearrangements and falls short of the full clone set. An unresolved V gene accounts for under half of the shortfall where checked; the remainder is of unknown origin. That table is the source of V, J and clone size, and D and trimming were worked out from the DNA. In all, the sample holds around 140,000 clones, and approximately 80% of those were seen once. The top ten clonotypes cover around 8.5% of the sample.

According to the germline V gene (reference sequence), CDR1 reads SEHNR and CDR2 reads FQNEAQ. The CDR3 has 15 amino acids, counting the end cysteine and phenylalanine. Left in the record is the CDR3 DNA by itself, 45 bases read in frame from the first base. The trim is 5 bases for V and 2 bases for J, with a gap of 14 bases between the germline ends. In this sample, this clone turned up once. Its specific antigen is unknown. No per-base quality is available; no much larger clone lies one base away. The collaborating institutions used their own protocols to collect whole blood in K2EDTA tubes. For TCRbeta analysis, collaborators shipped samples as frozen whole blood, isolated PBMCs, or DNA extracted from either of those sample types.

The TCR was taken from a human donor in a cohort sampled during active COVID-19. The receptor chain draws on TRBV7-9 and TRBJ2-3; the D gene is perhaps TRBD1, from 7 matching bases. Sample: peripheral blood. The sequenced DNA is TGTGCCAGCAGCCCAGGAGGGGGCCTCACAGATACGCAGTATTTT. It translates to CASSPGGGLTDTQYF.